These 14 T cell receptor beta chains share one sample of origin, sequenced in a study of cytomegalovirus exposure and HLA in healthy donors. The PCR employed 60 Vbeta primers together with 13 Jbeta primers. Method: immunoSEQ multiplex PCR; TCRdb's copy keeps in-frame clones and lacks some. The table has 150,000 to 200,000 clones, roughly 88% seen once. The sequenced sample consisted of PBMCs. Receptors originate from a man aged 18 to 35 in good health and CMV-seropositive.

CDR3 sequence: CASGPGFPGTEAFF. For the CDR3, the DNA is TGTGCTAGTGGCCCAGGGTTCCCAGGAACTGAAGCTTTCTTT. The chain joins TRBV12-5 to TRBJ1-1, with D perhaps matching TRBD1 (5 bases). The germline CDR1 and CDR2 sequences are LGHNT and FRNRAP. The CDR3 spans 14 residues. Trimming stripped 6 bases from V and 5 bases from J, with 16 bases between.

J is TRBJ2-7 and V is TRBV7-6; D unclear. V dropped 2 bases and J dropped 0 bases, with 11 bases sitting between them. The CDR3 is made up of 15 amino acids. The germline CDR1 and CDR2 sequences are SGHVS and FNYEAQ. CDR3 nucleotides: TGTGCCAGCAGCTTAACAAGCTCTAGCTCCTACGAGCAGTACTTC. It specifies CASSLTSSSSYEQYF.

J is TRBJ2-2 and V is TRBV28, with D perhaps TRBD2 (6 bases). This CDR3 has 15 amino acids. Germline CDR1 and CDR2: MDHEN and SYDVKM. V was trimmed by 8 bases and J by 1 base, leaving 14 bases between them. The CDR3 spells CASSEGGWNTGELFF. The CDR3 DNA follows: TGTGCCAGCTCTGAGGGAGGATGGAACACCGGGGAGCTGTTTTTT.

Points on this clone: A single base separates this from a much larger clone, so it may be a read error. Within the sample, other DNA sequences also encode this same CDR3. V is TRBV6-1 and J is TRBJ2-1; 12 bases agree with TRBD2. With 3 bases clipped from V and 6 bases from J, the junction kept 3 bases outside the gene matches. This CDR3 contains 15 residues. Germline V gives CDR1 MNHNS, CDR2 SASEGT. CDR3 sequence reads: CASSDSSGGANEQFF. The CDR3 DNA is TGTGCCAGCAGTGACTCTAGCGGGGGGGCCAATGAGCAGTTCTTC.

V is TRBV18 and J is TRBJ2-2, with D possibly being TRBD2 (5 bases). From germline, CDR1 is KGHSH and CDR2 LQKENI. Trimming took 5 bases from V and 5 from J, leaving 21 bases between them. CDR3 length: 17 amino acids. The CDR3 region has the DNA TGTGCCAGCTCATCGACGAGGGCGGGTACAAGAACCGGGGAGCTGTTTTTT. Its translation: CASSSTRAGTRTGELFF.

This chain links TRBV27 with TRBJ2-7; D might be TRBD1 (6 bases). The CDR3 is made up of 15 amino acids. CDR1 and CDR2 from the germline V gene are MNHEY and SMNVEV (reference sequence). Trimming took off 2 bases at V and 0 bases at J, with 11 bases between the two ends. DNA for the CDR3: TGTGCCAGCAGTTTAGGGACACACCACTCCTACGAGCAGTACTTC. Its translation is CASSLGTHHSYEQYF.

The genes are TRBV6-1 and TRBJ1-5, with TRBD1 matching 9 bases. The V segment lost 6 bases and the J segment 7 bases; nucleotides outside the gene matches: 10. Per the germline V gene, CDR1 is MNHNS and CDR2 is SASEGT. CDR3 length equals 15 residues. CDR3 sequence (DNA): TGTGCCAGCAGCGCGGACAGGGGAAAGGGACAGCCCCAGCATTTT. Its translation: CASSADRGKGQPQHF.

The chain has TRBV19 and TRBJ2-7, with 7 bases lining up with TRBD1. This CDR3 has 14 amino acids. Germline assignment: CDR1 LNHDA and CDR2 SQIVND (reference sequence). J gave up 4 bases and V 5 bases, and 8 bases lay outside the gene matches. CDR3 protein: CASSVGTVQYEQYF. The CDR3 nucleotides are TGTGCCAGTAGTGTCGGGACAGTTCAATACGAGCAGTACTTC.

The genes are TRBV7-2 and TRBJ2-1; TRBD2 agrees at 10 bases. This CDR3 region has 18 residues. Per the germline V gene, CDR1 is SGHTA and CDR2 is FQGNSA. The junction had 16 bases not matched to a gene; V was cut back by 3 bases and J by 8 bases. The CDR3 DNA reads TGTGCCAGCAGCTTCGACCCTTTTGGTAGCGGGGGGACGGATGAGCAGTTCTTC. This codes for CASSFDPFGSGGTDEQFF.

The rearrangement joins TRBV6-5 to TRBJ1-6; 9 positions agree with TRBD1. The ends lost 2 bases at V and 8 bases at J; junction bases unmatched: 7. Per germline, CDR1 MNHEY and CDR2 SVGAGI. The CDR3 consists of 16 residues. The CDR3, as DNA: TGTGCCAGCAGTTACACCGCGGGACAGGGAGATTCACCCCTCCACTTT. It is translated as CASSYTAGQGDSPLHF.

This sequence joins TRBV7-9 and TRBJ1-1, with D perhaps matching TRBD1 (6 bases). The CDR3 sequence is 14 residues long. V was clipped by 1 base and J by 2 bases, with 8 bases between them. Germline V gene sequence: CDR1 SEHNR, CDR2 FQNEAQ (reference sequence). The CDR3 coding sequence is TGTGCCAGCAGCTTAGAAGGGGGAAACACTGAAGCTTTCTTT. Translated: CASSLEGGNTEAFF.

This clone was detected only a few times. V usage is TRBV6-5 and J usage is TRBJ1-4; D possibly corresponds to TRBD1 (5 bases). This CDR3 has 14 residues. The germline V gene has CDR1 MNHEY and CDR2 SVGAGI. V was pared by 6 bases and J by 2 bases, with 10 bases between. The CDR3 here is CASSQGITNEKLFF. The CDR3 DNA is TGTGCCAGCAGCCAGGGTATCACTAATGAAAAACTGTTTTTT.

The genes are TRBV28 and TRBJ1-5; D call uncertain. The germline gives CDR1 MDHEN, CDR2 SYDVKM. The CDR3 sequence is 15 residues long. Between the trimmed V and J ends, which lost 2 bases and 3 bases, there was a span of 11 bases. The CDR3 DNA reads as TGTGCCAGCAGTTTACCAGGAGGTGCCAATCAGCCCCAGCATTTT. It yields the protein CASSLPGGANQPQHF.

The chain combines TRBV7-6 with TRBJ1-5; TRBD1 might be the D (5 bases). Per the germline V gene, CDR1 is SGHVS and CDR2 is FNYEAQ. V lost 5 bases to trimming and J lost 4 bases, with 12 bases between them. The CDR3 loop spans 14 amino acids. This CDR3 is CASSLNGGNQPQHF. The CDR3, as DNA: TGTGCCAGCAGCCTAAACGGGGGAAATCAGCCCCAGCATTTT. Based on the CDR3 plus reference TRBV7-6 and TRBJ1-5, the full variable domain is GAGVSQSPRYKVTKRGQDVALRCDPISGHVSLYWYRQALGQGPEFLTYFNYEAQQDKSGLPNDRFSAERPEGSISTLTIQRTEQRDSAMYRCASSLNGGNQPQHFGDGTRLSIL.